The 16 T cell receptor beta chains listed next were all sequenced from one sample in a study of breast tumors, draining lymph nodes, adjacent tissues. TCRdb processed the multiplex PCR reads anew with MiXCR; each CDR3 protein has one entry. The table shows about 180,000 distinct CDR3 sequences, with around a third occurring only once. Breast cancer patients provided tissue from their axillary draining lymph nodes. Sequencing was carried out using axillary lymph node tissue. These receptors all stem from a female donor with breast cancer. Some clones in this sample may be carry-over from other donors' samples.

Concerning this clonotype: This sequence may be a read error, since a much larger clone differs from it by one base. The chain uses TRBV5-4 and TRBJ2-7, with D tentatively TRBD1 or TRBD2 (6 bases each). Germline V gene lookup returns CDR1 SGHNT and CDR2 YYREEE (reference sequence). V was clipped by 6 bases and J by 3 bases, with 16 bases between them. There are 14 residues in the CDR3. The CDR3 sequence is CASTTSGALYEQYF. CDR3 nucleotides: TGTGCCAGCACTACCTCGGGGGCCCTCTACGAGCAGTACTTC.

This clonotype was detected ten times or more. DNA for the CDR3: TGCGCCAGCAGCTTGGCTGGGGGAAACACCATATATTTT. Translating it yields CASSLAGGNTIYF. The chain has TRBV5-1 and TRBJ1-3; D gene ambiguous. Per the germline V gene, CDR1 is SGHRS and CDR2 is YFSETQ. The CDR3 loop spans 13 amino acids. Trimming took 0 bases from V and 4 from J, leaving 5 bases between them.

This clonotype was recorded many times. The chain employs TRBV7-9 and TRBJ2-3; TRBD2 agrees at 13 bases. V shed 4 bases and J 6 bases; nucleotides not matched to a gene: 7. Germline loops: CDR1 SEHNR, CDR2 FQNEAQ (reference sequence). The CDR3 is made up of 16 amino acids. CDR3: CASSSLAGGPLDTQYF. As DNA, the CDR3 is TGTGCCAGCAGCTCACTAGCGGGGGGGCCCCTTGATACGCAGTATTTT.

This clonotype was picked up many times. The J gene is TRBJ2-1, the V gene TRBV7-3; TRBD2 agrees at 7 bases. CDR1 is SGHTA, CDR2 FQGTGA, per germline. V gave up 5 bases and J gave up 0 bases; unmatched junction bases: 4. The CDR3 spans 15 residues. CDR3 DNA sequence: TGTGCCAGCAGCGCCACTAGCGTCTCCTACAATGAGCAGTTCTTC. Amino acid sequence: CASSATSVSYNEQFF.

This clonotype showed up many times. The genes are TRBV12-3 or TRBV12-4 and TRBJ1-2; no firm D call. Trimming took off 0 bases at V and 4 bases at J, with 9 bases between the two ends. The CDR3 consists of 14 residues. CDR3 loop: CASSLATASYGYTF. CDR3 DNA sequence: TGTGCCAGCAGTTTAGCCACAGCAAGCTATGGCTACACCTTC.

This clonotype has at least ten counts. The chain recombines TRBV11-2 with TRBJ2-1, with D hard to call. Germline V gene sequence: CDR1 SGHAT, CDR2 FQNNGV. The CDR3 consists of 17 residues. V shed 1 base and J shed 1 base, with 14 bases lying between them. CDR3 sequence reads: CASSLVGSHESYNEQFF. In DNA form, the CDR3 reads TGTGCCAGCAGCTTAGTTGGTAGCCACGAATCCTACAATGAGCAGTTCTTC. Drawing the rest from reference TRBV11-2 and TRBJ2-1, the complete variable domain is EAGVAQSPRYKIIEKRQSVAFWCNPISGHATLYWYQQILGQGPKLLIQFQNNGVVDDSQLPKDRFSAERLKGVDSTLKIQPAKLEDSAVYLCASSLVGSHESYNEQFFGPGTRLTVL.

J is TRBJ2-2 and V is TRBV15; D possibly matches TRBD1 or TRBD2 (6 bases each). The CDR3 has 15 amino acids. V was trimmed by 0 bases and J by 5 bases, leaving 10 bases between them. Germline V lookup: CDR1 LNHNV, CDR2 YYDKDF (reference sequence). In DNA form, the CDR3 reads TGTGCCACCAGCAGAGATGTAGGGGGGACCGGGGAGCTGTTTTTT. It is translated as CATSRDVGGTGELFF.

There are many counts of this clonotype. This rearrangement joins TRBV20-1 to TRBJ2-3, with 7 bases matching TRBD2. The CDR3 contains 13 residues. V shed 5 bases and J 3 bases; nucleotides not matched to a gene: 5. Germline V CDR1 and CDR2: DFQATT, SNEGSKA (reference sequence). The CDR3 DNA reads TGCAGTGCTGAGCGGGACCTTACAGATACGCAGTATTTT. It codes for CSAERDLTDTQYF.

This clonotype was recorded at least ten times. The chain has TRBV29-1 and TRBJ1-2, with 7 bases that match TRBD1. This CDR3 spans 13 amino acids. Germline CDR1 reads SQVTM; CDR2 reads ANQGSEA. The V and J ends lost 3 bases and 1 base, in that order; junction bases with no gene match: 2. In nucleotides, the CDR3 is TGCAGCGTTGAGGACAGGAATAACTATGGCTACACCTTC. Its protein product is CSVEDRNNYGYTF. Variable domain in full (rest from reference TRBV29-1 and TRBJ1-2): SAVISQKPSRDICQRGTSLTIQCQVDSQVTMMFWYRQQPGQSLTLIATANQGSEATYESGFVIDKFPISRPNLTFSTLTVSNMSPEDSSIYLCSVEDRNNYGYTFGSGTRLTVV.

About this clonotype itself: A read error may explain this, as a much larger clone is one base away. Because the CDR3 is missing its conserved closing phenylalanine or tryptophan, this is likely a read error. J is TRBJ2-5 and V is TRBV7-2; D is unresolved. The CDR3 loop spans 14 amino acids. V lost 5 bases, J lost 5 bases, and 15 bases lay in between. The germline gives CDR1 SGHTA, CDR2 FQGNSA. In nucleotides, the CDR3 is TGTGCCAGCAGCCCCATGGGCAGTCTGGAGACCCAGTACCTC. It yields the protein CASSPMGSLETQYL.

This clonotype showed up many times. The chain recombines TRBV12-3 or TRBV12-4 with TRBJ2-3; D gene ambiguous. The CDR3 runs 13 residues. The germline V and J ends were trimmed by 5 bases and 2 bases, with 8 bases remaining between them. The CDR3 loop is CASSRVYTDTQYF. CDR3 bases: TGTGCCAGCAGTCGGGTATACACAGATACGCAGTATTTT.

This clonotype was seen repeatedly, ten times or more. The CDR3 coding sequence is TGTGCCACCAGCAGAGAGTTGGACAGGGGTTTGGAGCAGTACTTC. Amino acids: CATSRELDRGLEQYF. V usage is TRBV15 and J usage is TRBJ2-7, with 9 bases identical to TRBD1. Trimming cost V 0 bases and J 7 bases; bases outside gene matches: 7. Per germline, CDR1 LNHNV and CDR2 YYDKDF (reference sequence). This CDR3 is 15 amino acids long.

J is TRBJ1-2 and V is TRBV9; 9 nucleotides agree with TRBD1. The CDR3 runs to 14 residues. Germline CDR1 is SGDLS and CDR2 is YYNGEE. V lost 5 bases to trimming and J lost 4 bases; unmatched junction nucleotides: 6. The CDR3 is CASRATGGIYGYTF. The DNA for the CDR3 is TGTGCCAGCAGAGCGACAGGGGGGATCTATGGCTACACCTTC.

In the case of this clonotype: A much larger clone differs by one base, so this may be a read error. CDR3 in DNA: TGCAGTGCCAGGAGGGGGCGGAACTATGCCTACACCTTC. Translated, it gives CSARRGRNYAYTF. The chain couples TRBV20-1 to TRBJ1-2, with 7 bases that match TRBD1. The CDR3 contains 13 residues. Per germline, CDR1 DFQATT and CDR2 SNEGSKA (reference sequence).

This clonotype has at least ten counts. CDR3 residues: CASSLGSGLAGQFF. CDR3 nucleotides: TGTGCCAGCAGCTTAGGGTCGGGACTAGCGGGACAGTTCTTC. The chain couples TRBV7-8 to TRBJ2-1; 13 bases match TRBD2. The CDR3 totals 14 residues. V lost 1 base, J lost 13 bases, and 4 bases stayed unmatched. The germline CDR1 and CDR2 sequences are SGHVS and FQNEAQ. The full variable domain, with the rest looked up from reference TRBV7-8 and TRBJ2-1, is GAGVSQSPRYKVAKRGQDVALRCDPISGHVSLFWYQQALGQGPEFLTYFQNEAQLDKSGLPSDRFFAERPEGSVSTLKIQRTQQEDSAVYLCASSLGSGLAGQFFGPGTRLTVL.

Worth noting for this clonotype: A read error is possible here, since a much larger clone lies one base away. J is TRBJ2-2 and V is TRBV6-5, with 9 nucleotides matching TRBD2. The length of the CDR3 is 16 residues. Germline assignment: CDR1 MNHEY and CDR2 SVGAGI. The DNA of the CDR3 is TGTGCCAGCATCAAAGATAGCGGGAGTTTAACCGGGGGGCTGTTTTTT. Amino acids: CASIKDSGSLTGGLFF.